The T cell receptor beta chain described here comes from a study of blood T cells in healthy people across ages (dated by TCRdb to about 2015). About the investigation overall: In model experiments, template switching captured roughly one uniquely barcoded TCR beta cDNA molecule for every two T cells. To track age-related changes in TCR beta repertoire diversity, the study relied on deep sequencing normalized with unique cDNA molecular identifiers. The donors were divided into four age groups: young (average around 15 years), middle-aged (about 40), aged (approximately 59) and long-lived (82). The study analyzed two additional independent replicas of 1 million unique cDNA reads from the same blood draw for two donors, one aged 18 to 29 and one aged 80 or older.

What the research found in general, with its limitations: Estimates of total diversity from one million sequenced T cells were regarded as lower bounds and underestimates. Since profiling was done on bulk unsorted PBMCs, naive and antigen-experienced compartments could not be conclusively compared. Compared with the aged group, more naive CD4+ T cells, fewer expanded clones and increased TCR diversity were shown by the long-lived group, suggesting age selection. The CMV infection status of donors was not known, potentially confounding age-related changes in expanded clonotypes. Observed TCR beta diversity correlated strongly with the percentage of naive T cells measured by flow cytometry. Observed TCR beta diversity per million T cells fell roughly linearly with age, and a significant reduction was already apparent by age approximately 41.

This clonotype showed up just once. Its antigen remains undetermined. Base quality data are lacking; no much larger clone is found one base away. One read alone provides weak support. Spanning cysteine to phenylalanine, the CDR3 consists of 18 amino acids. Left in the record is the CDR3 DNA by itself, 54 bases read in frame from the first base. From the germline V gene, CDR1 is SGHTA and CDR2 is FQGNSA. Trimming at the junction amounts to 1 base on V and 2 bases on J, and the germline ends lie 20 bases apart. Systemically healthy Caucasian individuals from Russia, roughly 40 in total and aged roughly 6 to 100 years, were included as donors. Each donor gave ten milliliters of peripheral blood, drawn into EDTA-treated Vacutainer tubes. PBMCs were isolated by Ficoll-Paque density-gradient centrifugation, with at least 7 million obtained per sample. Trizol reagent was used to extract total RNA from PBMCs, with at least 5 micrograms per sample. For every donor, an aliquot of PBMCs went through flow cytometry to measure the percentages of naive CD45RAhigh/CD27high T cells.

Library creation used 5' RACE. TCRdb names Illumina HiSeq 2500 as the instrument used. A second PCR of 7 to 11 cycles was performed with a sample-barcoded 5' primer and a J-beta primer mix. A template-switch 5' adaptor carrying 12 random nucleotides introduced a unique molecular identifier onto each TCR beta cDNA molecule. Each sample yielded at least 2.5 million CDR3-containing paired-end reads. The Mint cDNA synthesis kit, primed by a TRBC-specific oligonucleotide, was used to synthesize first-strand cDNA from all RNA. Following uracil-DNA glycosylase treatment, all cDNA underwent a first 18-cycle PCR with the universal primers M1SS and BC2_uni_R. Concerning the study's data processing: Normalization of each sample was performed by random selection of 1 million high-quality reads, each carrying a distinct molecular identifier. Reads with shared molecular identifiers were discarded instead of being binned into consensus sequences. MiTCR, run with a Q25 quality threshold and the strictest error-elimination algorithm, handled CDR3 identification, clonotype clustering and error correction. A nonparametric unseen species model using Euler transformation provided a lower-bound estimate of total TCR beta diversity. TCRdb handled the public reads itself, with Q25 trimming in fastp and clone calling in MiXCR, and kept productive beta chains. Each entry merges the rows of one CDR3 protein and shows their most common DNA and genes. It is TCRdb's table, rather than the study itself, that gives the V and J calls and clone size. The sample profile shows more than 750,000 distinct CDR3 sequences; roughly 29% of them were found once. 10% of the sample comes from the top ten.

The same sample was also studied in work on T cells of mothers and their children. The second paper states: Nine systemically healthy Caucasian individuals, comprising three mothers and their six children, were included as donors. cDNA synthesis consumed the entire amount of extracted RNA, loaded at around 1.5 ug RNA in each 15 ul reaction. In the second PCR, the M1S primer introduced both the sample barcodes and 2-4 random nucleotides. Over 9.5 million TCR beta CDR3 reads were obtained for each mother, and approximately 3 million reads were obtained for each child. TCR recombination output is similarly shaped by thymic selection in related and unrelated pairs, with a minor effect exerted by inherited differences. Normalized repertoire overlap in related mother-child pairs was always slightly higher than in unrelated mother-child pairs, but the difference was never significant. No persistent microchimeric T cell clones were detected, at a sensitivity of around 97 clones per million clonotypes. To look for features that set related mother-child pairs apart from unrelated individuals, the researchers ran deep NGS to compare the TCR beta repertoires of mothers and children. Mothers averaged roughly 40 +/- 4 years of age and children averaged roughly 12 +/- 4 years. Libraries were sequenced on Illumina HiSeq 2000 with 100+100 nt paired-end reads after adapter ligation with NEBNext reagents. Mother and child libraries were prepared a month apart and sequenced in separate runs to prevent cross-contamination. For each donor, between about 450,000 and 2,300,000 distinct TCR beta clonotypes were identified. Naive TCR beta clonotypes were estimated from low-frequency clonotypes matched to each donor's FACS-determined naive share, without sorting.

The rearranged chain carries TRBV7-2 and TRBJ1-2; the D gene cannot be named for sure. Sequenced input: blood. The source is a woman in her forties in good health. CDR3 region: CASSLVFPVAFGNYGYTF. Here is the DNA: TGTGCCAGCAGCTTAGTTTTCCCAGTGGCATTCGGAAACTATGGCTACACCTTC. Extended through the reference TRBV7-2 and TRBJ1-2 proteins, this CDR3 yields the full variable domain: GAGVSQSPSNKVTEKGKDVELRCDPISGHTALYWYRQSLGQGLEFLIYFQGNSAPDKSGLPSDRFSAERTGGSVSTLTIQRTQQEDSAVYLCASSLVFPVAFGNYGYTFGSGTRLTVV.